The rows below give T cell receptor beta chains drawn from one sample of a study of T cell responses to AZD1222 COVID-19 vaccine. Repertoires were generated with immunoSEQ multiplex PCR, while TCRdb's copy carries only in-frame clones and drops some. Of about 200,000 clones listed, roughly nine tenths are singletons. Sequenced here: peripheral blood, sampled 28 days after the second AZD1222 dose. The source of these receptors is an adult who received the AZD1222 COVID-19 vaccine. Each CDR3 is given with its conserved first and last residue. The D gene is left open where the match is weak. Expanded clones are given a class, and other clones once, few, many or no size at all.

abundance,j_gene,v_gene,d_gene,CDR3nt,CDR3aa
-,TRBJ2-7,TRBV9,TRBD1,TGTGCCAGCAGCGTTGGGGACAGGGGTTACGAGCAGTACTTC,CASSVGDRGYEQYF
-,TRBJ2-7,TRBV4-1,TRBD2,TGCGCCAGCAGCCACCCCGGACTAGCGGACCCTCCCGGGGGTAAGGAGCAGTACTTC,CASSHPGLADPPGGKEQYF
-,TRBJ2-1,TRBV5-1,TRBD2,TGCGCCAGCAGCACGGGACTAGCGGGAGCCACCTACAATGAGCAGTTCTTC,CASSTGLAGATYNEQFF
-,TRBJ1-5,TRBV5-6,-,TGTGCCAGCAGCTCATCCAAGCGAAATAGCAATCAGCCCCAGCATTTT,CASSSSKRNSNQPQHF
-,TRBJ2-2,TRBV19,-,TGTGCCAGTAGTATAATCTACAACACCGGGGAGCTGTTTTTT,CASSIIYNTGELFF
-,TRBJ1-1,TRBV19,-,TGTGCCAGTAGGAAGATACTCGGGGACACTGAAGCTTTCTTT,CASRKILGDTEAFF
once,TRBJ2-5,TRBV9,TRBD1,TGTGCCAGCAGCCTTAGGGACAGACAAGAGACCCAGTACTTC,CASSLRDRQETQYF
-,TRBJ2-2,TRBV11-2,-,TGTGCCAGCAGCTTAAAATCAGCGGGTCGCCGGGCCGGGGAGCTGTTTTTT,CASSLKSAGRRAGELFF
-,TRBJ1-4,TRBV15,-,TGTGCCACCAGCAGTCCCCGGGACACCCGGATTGATAATGAAAAACTGTTTTTT,CATSSPRDTRIDNEKLFF
-,TRBJ2-1,TRBV2,-,TGTGCCAGCAAATATGGCAATGAGCAGTTCTTC,CASKYGNEQFF
-,TRBJ1-4,TRBV7-8,-,TGTGCCAGCAGCCGCTCCCTCCCGGGGGGGGCGCCCAATGAAAAACTGTTTTTT,CASSRSLPGGAPNEKLFF
-,TRBJ1-4,TRBV27,-,TGTGCCAGCAGTTCCTTCGACCGGGGAGAAAAACTGTTTTTT,CASSSFDRGEKLFF
-,TRBJ1-1,TRBV25-1,-,TGTGCCAGCAGTGGCATGGGAAACACTGAAGCTTTCTTT,CASSGMGNTEAFF
-,TRBJ1-3,TRBV28,-,TGTGCCAGCACCTTTCGACAGGGAAACACCATATATTTT,CASTFRQGNTIYF
-,TRBJ2-7,TRBV5-1,TRBD1,TGCGCCAGCAGCTTCCAGGGGGCCCCTCAGGTAGCGCACTTC,CASSFQGAPQVAHF
-,TRBJ2-7,TRBV2,-,TGTGCCAGCAGTGTGGTAAGGGCCTACGAGCAGTACTTC,CASSVVRAYEQYF